This TCR beta chain was captured by sequencing in a study of cytomegalovirus exposure and HLA in healthy donors. The PCR had 60 Vbeta and 13 Jbeta primers. Produced via immunoSEQ multiplex PCR; TCRdb's table is partial and in-frame only. This repertoire includes 50,000 or so clones. The CDR3 has 14 amino acids. Losses at the gene ends were 1 base for V and 5 bases for J; bases not matched to a gene: 3. From germline, CDR1 is SGHAT and CDR2 FQDESV (reference sequence). J is TRBJ1-2 and V is TRBV11-1; TRBD1 agrees at 8 bases. This sequence originates from a woman aged 55-69 years in good health and CMV-seropositive. Sequenced: PBMCs. CDR3: CASSLGDRGYGYTF. DNA for the CDR3: TGTGCCAGCAGCTTAGGAGACAGGGGTTATGGCTACACCTTC.